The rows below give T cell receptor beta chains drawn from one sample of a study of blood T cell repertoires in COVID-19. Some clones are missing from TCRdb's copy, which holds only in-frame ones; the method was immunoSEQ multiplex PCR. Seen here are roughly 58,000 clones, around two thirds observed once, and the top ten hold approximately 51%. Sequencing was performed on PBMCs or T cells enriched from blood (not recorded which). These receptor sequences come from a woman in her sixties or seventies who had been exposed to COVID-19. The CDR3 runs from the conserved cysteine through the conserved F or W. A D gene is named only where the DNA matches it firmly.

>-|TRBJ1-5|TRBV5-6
CASSWGGGRQYQPQHF
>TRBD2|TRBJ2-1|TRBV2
CASLGTSGAPYNEQFF
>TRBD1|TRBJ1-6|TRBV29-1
CSVGGGTDNSPLHF
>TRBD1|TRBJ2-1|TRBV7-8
CASSPKGDRVNNEQFF
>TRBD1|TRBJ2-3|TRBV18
CASSPTGRGTDTQYF
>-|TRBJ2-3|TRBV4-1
CASSQDTRVGLDTQYF
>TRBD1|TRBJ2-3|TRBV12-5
CASGRTGLDTQYF
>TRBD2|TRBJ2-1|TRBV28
CASSFGTSGAAFSYNEQFF
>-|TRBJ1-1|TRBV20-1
CSGRRNTEAFF
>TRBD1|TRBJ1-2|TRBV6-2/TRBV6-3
CASSQHRGNEGYTF
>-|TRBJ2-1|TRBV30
CAWETAPGEQFF
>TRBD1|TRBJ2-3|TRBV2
CASSGTGQTDTQYF
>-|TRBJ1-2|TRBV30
CAWSVGSSGYTF
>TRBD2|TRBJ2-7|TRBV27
CASSTLTSGGSEQYF
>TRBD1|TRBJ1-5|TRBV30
CAWSRGPNQPQHF
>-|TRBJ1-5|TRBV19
CATSLGRGQPQHF
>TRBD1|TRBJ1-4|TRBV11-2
CASSLDGTGEYEKLFF
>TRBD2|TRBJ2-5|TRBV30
CAWQRAGQETQYF
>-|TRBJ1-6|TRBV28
CASSLTGYNSPLHF
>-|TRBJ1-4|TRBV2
CASSQGLHEKLFF
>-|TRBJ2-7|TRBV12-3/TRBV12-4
CASSLGQSYEQYF
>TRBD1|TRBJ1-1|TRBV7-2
CASSVRGGLRTEAFF
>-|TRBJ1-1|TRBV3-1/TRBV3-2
CASSQDHRVGTEAFF
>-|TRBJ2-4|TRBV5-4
CASSGGYGGNIQYF
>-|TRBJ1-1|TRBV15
CATSRGGNRNTEAFF
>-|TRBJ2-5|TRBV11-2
CASSLSTAGEETQYF
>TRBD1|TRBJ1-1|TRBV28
CASRDRGEATEAFF
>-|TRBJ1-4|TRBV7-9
CASSSNPRGRGLFF
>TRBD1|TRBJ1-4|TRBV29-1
CSVEGIRDRGPAWEEKLFF
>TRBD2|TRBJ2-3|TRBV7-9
CASSFTSGGPQGTDTQYF
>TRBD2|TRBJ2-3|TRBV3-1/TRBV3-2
CASSQSGGAIDTQYF
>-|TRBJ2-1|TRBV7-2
CASSLGLGQGNNEQFF
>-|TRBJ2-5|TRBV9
CASSVGIGAAETQYF
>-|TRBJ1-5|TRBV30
CAWSSTGYSNQPQHF
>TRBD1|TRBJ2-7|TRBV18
CASSPRQGTGLEQYF
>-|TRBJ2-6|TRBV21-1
CASSTFRHSYSSVANVLTF
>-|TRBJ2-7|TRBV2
CASRRRSLEQYF
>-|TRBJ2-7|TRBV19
CASSTYGISYEQYF
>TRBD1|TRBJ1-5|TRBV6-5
CASSPTGRNQPQHF
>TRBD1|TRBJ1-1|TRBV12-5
CASGQDRVRTEAFF
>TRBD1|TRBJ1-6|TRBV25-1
CASSGSDRGIYNSPLHF
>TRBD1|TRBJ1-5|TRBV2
CAIWTGSDQPQHF